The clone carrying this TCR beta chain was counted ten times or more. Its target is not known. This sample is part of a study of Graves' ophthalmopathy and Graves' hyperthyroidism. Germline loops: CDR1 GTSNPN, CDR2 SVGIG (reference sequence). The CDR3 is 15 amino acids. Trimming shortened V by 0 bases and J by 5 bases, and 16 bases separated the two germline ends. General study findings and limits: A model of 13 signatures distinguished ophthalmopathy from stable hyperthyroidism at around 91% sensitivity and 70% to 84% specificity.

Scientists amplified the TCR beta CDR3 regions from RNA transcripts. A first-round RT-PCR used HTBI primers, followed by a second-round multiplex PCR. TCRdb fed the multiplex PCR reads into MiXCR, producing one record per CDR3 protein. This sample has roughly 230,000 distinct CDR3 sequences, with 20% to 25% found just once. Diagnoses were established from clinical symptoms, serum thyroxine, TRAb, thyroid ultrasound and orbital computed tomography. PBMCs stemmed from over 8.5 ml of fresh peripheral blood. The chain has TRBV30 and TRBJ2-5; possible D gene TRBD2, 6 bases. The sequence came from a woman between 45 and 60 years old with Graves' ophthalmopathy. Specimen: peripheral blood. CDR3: CAWSVQEGPSETQYF. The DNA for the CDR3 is TGTGCCTGGAGTGTACAGGAGGGACCCTCGGAGACCCAGTACTTC. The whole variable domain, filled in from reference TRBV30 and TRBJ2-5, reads SQTIHQWPATLVQPVGSPLSLECTVEGTSNPNLYWYRQAAGRGLQLLFYSVGIGQISSEVPQNLSASRPQDRQFILSSKKLLLSDSGFYLCAWSVQEGPSETQYFGPGTRLLVL.